This T cell receptor delta chain came from a study of gamma-delta chains in newborns, infants, children. Across the study: Polyclonal expansion of innate γδ T cells after birth follows microbial exposure.

TCRdb re-processed the reads using CATT. The table lists 3,000 to 3,500 delta-chain clones, more than 9% of them singletons, with approximately 10% in the top ten. This CDR3 contains 12 residues. The receptor comes from a child who was a newborn, infant or young child, either healthy, febrile or measles-vaccinated (not recorded which). The material sequenced was blood. The J gene is TRDJ2; the V gene was not called. The chain's CDR3 is CATIGGPAQLFF. The CDR3, as DNA: TGTGCCACGATAGGAGGGCCAGCCCAACTCTTCTTC.